Listed below are T cell receptor beta chains from one sample, sequenced in a study of T cell changes during pregnancy in multiple sclerosis. The protocol was immunoSEQ multiplex PCR, while the TCRdb copy is restricted to in-frame clones and leaves out a portion. The table shows 28,000 or so clones, with 85% to 90% occurring only once. The specimen was CD4+ T cells from peripheral blood mononuclear cells, collected in the second trimester of pregnancy. All receptors come from a female donor with multiple sclerosis, enrolled in a pregnancy study. The CDR3 runs from the conserved cysteine through the conserved F or W. Fields, in order: D gene, clone size, J gene, V gene, CDR3 length, CDR3 DNA, CDR3 protein. The D gene is left open where the match is weak. Part of the rows lack a size; the others show once, few, many or a class for expanded clones.

D: NA; size: NA; J: TRBJ1-2; V: TRBV4-1; length: 13; DNA: TGCGCCAGCAGTCAAACAGGGTTCTATGGCTACACCTTC; CDR3: CASSQTGFYGYTF
D: TRBD2; size: NA; J: TRBJ2-5; V: TRBV10-3; length: 17; DNA: TGTGCCATCAGTGAGTCGATTAGCGGGGGGTCCCAAGAGACCCAGTACTTC; CDR3: CAISESISGGSQETQYF
D: NA; size: NA; J: TRBJ1-1; V: TRBV5-5; length: 13; DNA: TGTGCCAGCACCCAAGGGGGGAACACTGAAGCTTTCTTT; CDR3: CASTQGGNTEAFF
D: TRBD2; size: NA; J: TRBJ2-6; V: TRBV7-9; length: 13; DNA: TGTGCCAGCAGCCGCGACGGGGGGGACGTCCTGACTTTC; CDR3: CASSRDGGDVLTF
D: TRBD1; size: NA; J: TRBJ1-1; V: TRBV2; length: 13; DNA: TGTGCCAGCACCATAGACAGGGGCACTGAAGCTTTCTTT; CDR3: CASTIDRGTEAFF
D: TRBD1; size: NA; J: TRBJ2-7; V: TRBV15; length: 15; DNA: TGTGCCACCAGCAGAGCGGGGACAGGGGGGTACGAGCAGTACTTC; CDR3: CATSRAGTGGYEQYF
D: NA; size: NA; J: TRBJ2-3; V: TRBV11-2; length: 15; DNA: TGTGCCAGCAGCTTAAGCGTGTGGCAATTAGATACGCAGTATTTT; CDR3: CASSLSVWQLDTQYF
D: NA; size: NA; J: TRBJ2-6; V: TRBV5-1; length: 19; DNA: TGCGCCAGCACCTCCTCCGGAGGGCACCCCGGTTCTGGGGCCAACGTCCTGACTTTC; CDR3: CASTSSGGHPGSGANVLTF
D: NA; size: once; J: TRBJ1-4; V: TRBV7-9; length: 16; DNA: TGTGCCAGCAGCTCCGGGACACCAGCAACTAATGAAAAACTGTTTTTT; CDR3: CASSSGTPATNEKLFF
D: NA; size: NA; J: TRBJ1-1; V: TRBV5-1; length: 15; DNA: TGCGCCAGCAGCTTGGGGCCAGGGGCCCGAACTGAAGCTTTCTTT; CDR3: CASSLGPGARTEAFF
D: TRBD1; size: NA; J: TRBJ1-1; V: TRBV19; length: 14; DNA: TGTGCCAGTAGTAGGACAGGGACGAACACTGAAGCTTTCTTT; CDR3: CASSRTGTNTEAFF
D: NA; size: once; J: TRBJ2-7; V: TRBV5-1; length: 15; DNA: TGCGCCAGCAGCCCCGGAGGAGGCCTGAGTCCCGAGCAGTACTTC; CDR3: CASSPGGGLSPEQYF
D: TRBD1; size: NA; J: TRBJ1-4; V: TRBV28; length: 16; DNA: TGTGCCAGCAGCTTAATTCGCGGGACAGGGAATGAAAAACTGTTTTTT; CDR3: CASSLIRGTGNEKLFF
D: TRBD1; size: NA; J: TRBJ2-7; V: TRBV4-3; length: 14; DNA: TGCGCCAGCAGCCAAGGGGCAGGGGGCTTGGAGCAGTACTTC; CDR3: CASSQGAGGLEQYF
D: NA; size: NA; J: TRBJ1-2; V: TRBV9; length: 14; DNA: TGTGCCAGCAGTCACCCCGGACTTCTGAGAGGCTACACCTTC; CDR3: CASSHPGLLRGYTF
D: TRBD2; size: few; J: TRBJ2-3; V: TRBV30; length: 15; DNA: TGTGCCTGGAGTGTCGGGGGGGGACGCACAGATACGCAGTATTTT; CDR3: CAWSVGGGRTDTQYF
D: NA; size: NA; J: TRBJ1-1; V: TRBV5-1; length: 13; DNA: TGCGCCAGCAGCTTGGGGCCAGGGCTAAAAGCTTTCTTT; CDR3: CASSLGPGLKAFF
D: TRBD2; size: NA; J: TRBJ2-3; V: TRBV11-2; length: 17; DNA: TGTGCCAGCAGCTTAAGGTTTAGCGGGGGGGCCCAAGATACGCAGTATTTT; CDR3: CASSLRFSGGAQDTQYF
D: TRBD1; size: NA; J: TRBJ1-5; V: TRBV27; length: 16; DNA: TGTGCCAGCAGTAACCAAGGACAGGGCCGCAATCAGCCCCAGCATTTT; CDR3: CASSNQGQGRNQPQHF
D: NA; size: NA; J: TRBJ1-1; V: TRBV7-2; length: 16; DNA: TGTGCCAGCAGCGGGCCCAAGGACAGACCGAACACTGAAGCTTTCTTT; CDR3: CASSGPKDRPNTEAFF
D: TRBD1; size: NA; J: TRBJ2-7; V: TRBV6-5; length: 15; DNA: TGTGCCAGCAGTTACAACGACAGGGGTGATTGGGAGCAGTACTTC; CDR3: CASSYNDRGDWEQYF
D: TRBD1; size: once; J: TRBJ2-3; V: TRBV5-6; length: 14; DNA: TGTGCCAGCAGCGTGGGACAGAACACAGATACGCAGTATTTT; CDR3: CASSVGQNTDTQYF
D: TRBD2; size: once; J: TRBJ2-1; V: TRBV6-6; length: 16; DNA: TGTGCCAGCAGTCCCCTGGGGAGGGGACGCCGGTCGGAGCAGTTCTTC; CDR3: CASSPLGRGRRSEQFF
D: NA; size: NA; J: TRBJ1-6; V: TRBV5-4; length: 14; DNA: TGTGCCAGCAGCCCCCAAGCGGGGAATTCACCCCTCCACTTT; CDR3: CASSPQAGNSPLHF
D: TRBD2; size: NA; J: TRBJ2-7; V: TRBV2; length: 14; DNA: TGTGCCAGCAGTGACCAAGGCGGGGGCTACGAGCAGTACTTC; CDR3: CASSDQGGGYEQYF
D: TRBD1; size: NA; J: TRBJ1-2; V: TRBV5-4; length: 14; DNA: TGTGCCAGCAGCTTCCCGGACAGGGAGGATGGCTACACCTTC; CDR3: CASSFPDREDGYTF
D: NA; size: NA; J: TRBJ2-3; V: TRBV5-1; length: 15; DNA: TGCGCCAGCAGCTTCGCCGGGGAGAGCACAGATACGCAGTATTTT; CDR3: CASSFAGESTDTQYF
D: NA; size: NA; J: TRBJ1-5; V: TRBV7-8; length: 15; DNA: TGTGCCAGCAGCTTAGGCGGACAGTACAATCAGCCCCAGCATTTT; CDR3: CASSLGGQYNQPQHF
D: TRBD1; size: NA; J: TRBJ2-7; V: TRBV6-5; length: 14; DNA: TGTGCCAGCAGTCGTGACAGGGGGCTATACGAGCAGTACTTC; CDR3: CASSRDRGLYEQYF